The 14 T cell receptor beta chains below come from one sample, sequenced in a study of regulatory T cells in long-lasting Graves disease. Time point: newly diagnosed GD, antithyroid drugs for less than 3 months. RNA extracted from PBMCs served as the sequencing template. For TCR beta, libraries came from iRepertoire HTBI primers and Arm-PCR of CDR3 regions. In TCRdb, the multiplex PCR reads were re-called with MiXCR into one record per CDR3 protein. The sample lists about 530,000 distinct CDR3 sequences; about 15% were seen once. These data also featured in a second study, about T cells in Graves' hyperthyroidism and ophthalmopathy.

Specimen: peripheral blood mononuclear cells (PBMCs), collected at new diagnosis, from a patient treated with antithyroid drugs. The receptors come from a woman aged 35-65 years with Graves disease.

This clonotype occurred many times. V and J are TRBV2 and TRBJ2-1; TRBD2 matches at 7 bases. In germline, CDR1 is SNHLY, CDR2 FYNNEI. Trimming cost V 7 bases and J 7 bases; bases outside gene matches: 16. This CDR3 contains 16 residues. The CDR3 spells CASTPPERGGLNEQFF. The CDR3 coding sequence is TGTGCCAGCACCCCCCCGGAGCGGGGAGGGTTAAATGAGCAGTTCTTC. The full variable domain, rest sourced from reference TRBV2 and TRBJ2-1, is EPEVTQTPSHQVTQMGQEVILRCVPISNHLYFYWYRQILGQKVEFLVSFYNNEISEKSEIFDDQFSVERPDGSNFTLKIRSTKLEDSAMYFCASTPPERGGLNEQFFGPGTRLTVL.

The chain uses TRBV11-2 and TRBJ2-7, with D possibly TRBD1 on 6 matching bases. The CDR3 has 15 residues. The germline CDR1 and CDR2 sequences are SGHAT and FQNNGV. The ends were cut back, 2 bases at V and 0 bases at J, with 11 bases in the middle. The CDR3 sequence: CASSLLRQDSYEQYF. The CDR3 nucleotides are TGTGCCAGCAGCTTATTAAGACAGGACTCCTACGAGCAGTACTTC.

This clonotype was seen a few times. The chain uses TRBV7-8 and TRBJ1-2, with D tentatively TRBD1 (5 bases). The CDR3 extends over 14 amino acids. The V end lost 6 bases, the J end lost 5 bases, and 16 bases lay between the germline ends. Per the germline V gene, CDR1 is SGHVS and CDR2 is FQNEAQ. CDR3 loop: CASSQAAGGYGYTF. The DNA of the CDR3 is TGTGCCAGCAGTCAAGCAGCGGGGGGGTATGGCTACACCTTC.

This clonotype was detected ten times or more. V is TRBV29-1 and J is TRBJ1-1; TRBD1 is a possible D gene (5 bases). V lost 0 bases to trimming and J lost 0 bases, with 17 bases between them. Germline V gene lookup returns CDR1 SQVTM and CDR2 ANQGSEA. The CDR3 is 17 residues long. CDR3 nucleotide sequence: TGCAGCGTTGAAGATCGTGCCAATCGGGGGATGAACACTGAAGCTTTCTTT. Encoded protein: CSVEDRANRGMNTEAFF.

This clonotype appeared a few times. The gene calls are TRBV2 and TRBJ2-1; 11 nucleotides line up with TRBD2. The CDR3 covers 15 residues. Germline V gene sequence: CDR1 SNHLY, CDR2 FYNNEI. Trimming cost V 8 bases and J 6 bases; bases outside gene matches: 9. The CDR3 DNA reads TGTGCCAGCCACCTACTAGCGGGGGCCCTCAATGAGCAGTTCTTC. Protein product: CASHLLAGALNEQFF.

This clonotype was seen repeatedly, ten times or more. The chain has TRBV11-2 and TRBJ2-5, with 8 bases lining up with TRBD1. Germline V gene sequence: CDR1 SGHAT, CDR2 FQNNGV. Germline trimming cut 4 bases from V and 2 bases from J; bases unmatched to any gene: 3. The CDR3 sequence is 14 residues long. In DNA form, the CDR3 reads TGTGCCAGCAGCTCCCGGACAGGGCAAGAGACCCAGTACTTC. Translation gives CASSSRTGQETQYF.

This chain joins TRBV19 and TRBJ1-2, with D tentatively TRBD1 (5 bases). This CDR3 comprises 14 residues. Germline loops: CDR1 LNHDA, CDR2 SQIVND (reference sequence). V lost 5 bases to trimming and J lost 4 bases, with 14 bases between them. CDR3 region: CASSFQGSAYGYTF. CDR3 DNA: TGTGCCAGTAGTTTCCAGGGTTCGGCCTATGGCTACACCTTC. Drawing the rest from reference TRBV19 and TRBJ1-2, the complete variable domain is DGGITQSPKYLFRKEGQNVTLSCEQNLNHDAMYWYRQDPGQGLRLIYYSQIVNDFQKGDIAEGYSVSREKKESFPLTVTSAQKNPTAFYLCASSFQGSAYGYTFGSGTRLTVV.

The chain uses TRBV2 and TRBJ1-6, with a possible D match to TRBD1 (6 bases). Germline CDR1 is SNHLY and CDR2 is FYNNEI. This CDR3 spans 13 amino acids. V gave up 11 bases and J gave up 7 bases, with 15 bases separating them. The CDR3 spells CAFQQGPNSPLHF. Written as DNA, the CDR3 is TGTGCCTTCCAACAGGGTCCAAATTCACCCCTCCACTTT.

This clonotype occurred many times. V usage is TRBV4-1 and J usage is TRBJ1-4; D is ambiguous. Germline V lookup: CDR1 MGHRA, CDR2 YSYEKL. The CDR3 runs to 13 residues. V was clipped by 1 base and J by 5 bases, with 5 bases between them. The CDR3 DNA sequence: TGCGCCAGCAGCCAAGTTGAAAATGAAAAACTGTTTTTT. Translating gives CASSQVENEKLFF.

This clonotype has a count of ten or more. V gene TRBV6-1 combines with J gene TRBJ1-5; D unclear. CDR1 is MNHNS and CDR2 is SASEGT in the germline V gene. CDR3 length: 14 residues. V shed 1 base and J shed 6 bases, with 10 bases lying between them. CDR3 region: CASSEVGESQPQHF. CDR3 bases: TGTGCCAGCAGTGAAGTCGGGGAAAGTCAGCCCCAGCATTTT.

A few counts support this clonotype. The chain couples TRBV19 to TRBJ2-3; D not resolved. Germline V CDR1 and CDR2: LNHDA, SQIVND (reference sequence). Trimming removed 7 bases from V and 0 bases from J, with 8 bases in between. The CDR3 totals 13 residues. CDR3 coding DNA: TGTGCCAGTAAACTCCCTAGCACAGATACGCAGTATTTT. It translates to CASKLPSTDTQYF.

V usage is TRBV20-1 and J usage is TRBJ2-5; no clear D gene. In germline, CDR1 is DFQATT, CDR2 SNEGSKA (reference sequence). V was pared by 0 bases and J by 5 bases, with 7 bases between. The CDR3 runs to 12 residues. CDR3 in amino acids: CSARDPTETQYF. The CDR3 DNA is TGCAGTGCTAGAGACCCGACGGAGACCCAGTACTTC.

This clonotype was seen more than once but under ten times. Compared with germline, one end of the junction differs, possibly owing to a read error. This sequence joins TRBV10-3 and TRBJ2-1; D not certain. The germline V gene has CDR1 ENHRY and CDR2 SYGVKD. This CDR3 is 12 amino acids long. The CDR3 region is CATSGQAAEQFF. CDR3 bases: TGTGCCACCAGTGGGCAGGCCGCCGAGCAGTTCTTC.

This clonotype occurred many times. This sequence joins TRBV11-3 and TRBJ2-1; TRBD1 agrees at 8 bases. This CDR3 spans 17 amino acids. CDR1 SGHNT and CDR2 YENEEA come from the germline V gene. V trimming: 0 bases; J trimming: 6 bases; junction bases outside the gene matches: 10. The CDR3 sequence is CASSLEPTGQASNEQFF. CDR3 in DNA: TGTGCCAGCAGCTTAGAGCCCACGGGACAGGCGTCCAATGAGCAGTTCTTC.